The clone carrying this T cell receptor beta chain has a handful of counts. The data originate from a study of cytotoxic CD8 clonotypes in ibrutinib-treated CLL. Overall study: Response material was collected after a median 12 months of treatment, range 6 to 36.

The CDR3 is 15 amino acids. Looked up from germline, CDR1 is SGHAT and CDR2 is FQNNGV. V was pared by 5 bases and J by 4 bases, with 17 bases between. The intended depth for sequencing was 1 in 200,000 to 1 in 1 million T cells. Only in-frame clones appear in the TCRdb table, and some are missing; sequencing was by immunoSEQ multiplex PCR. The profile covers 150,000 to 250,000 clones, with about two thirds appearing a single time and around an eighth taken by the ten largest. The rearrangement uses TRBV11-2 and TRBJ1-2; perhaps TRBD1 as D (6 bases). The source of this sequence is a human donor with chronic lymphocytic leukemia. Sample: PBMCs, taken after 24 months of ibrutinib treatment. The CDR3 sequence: CASSGYGTTAYGYTF. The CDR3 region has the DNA TGTGCCAGCAGCGGATACGGGACAACTGCCTATGGCTACACCTTC.